The rows below give T cell receptor beta chains drawn from one sample of a study of shared clonotypes between healthy human individuals. Sequencing used immunoSEQ multiplex PCR; TCRdb keeps in-frame clones, though not all of them. The sample contains millions of clones, more than 85% of which appear only once. The sample consisted of naive CD8+ T cells from PBMCs. The receptors come from a man aged 18 to 29 in good health. Some clones in this sample may be carry-over from other donors' samples. Both conserved end residues are part of each CDR3. The D gene is left open where the match is weak. The listing skips clone size in some rows; elsewhere it reads once, few, many or a size class.

V gene: TRBV27; J gene: TRBJ2-1; D gene: NA; clone size: NA; CDR3 DNA: TGTGCCAGCAGTTTATCGGTCGGGATCATATACAATGAGCAGTTCTTC; CDR3 protein: CASSLSVGIIYNEQFF
V gene: TRBV4-2; J gene: TRBJ2-7; D gene: TRBD1; clone size: once; CDR3 DNA: TGTGCCAGCAGCCAAGTTTCAGGGGGCGAGCAGTACTTC; CDR3 protein: CASSQVSGGEQYF
V gene: TRBV6-5; J gene: TRBJ2-7; D gene: NA; clone size: NA; CDR3 DNA: TGTGCCAGCAGTTACTCTGCAGGGGAGGCTTCCTACGAGCAGTACTTC; CDR3 protein: CASSYSAGEASYEQYF
V gene: TRBV28; J gene: TRBJ1-5; D gene: NA; clone size: NA; CDR3 DNA: TGTGCCAGCAGTTTGGATGGGGTTGGGGATCAGCCCCAGCATTTT; CDR3 protein: CASSLDGVGDQPQHF
V gene: TRBV28; J gene: TRBJ2-2; D gene: TRBD1; clone size: NA; CDR3 DNA: TGTGCCAGCAGTTTTGGTGGCAGGGGGTCGGGGGAGCTGTTTTTT; CDR3 protein: CASSFGGRGSGELFF
V gene: TRBV14; J gene: TRBJ1-2; D gene: NA; clone size: NA; CDR3 DNA: TGTGCCAGCAGCCAAGACACCCGCTATGGCTACACCTTC; CDR3 protein: CASSQDTRYGYTF
V gene: TRBV5-1; J gene: TRBJ2-2; D gene: TRBD2; clone size: NA; CDR3 DNA: TGCGCCAGCAGCTCCCGGGGTAGCGGGAGTGGGACCGGGGAGCTGTTTTTT; CDR3 protein: CASSSRGSGSGTGELFF
V gene: TRBV6-5; J gene: TRBJ2-2; D gene: NA; clone size: NA; CDR3 DNA: TGTGCCAGCAGTTACACGGGGATCACCGGGGAGCTGTTTTTT; CDR3 protein: CASSYTGITGELFF
V gene: TRBV5-6; J gene: TRBJ1-1; D gene: NA; clone size: NA; CDR3 DNA: TGTGCCAGCAGCGTGGGGATCGGGACTGAAGCTTTCTTT; CDR3 protein: CASSVGIGTEAFF
V gene: TRBV28; J gene: TRBJ1-1; D gene: NA; clone size: NA; CDR3 DNA: TGTGCCAGCAGTTTAAAAGGAGAAAGGAAGACTGAAGCTTTCTTT; CDR3 protein: CASSLKGERKTEAFF
V gene: TRBV28; J gene: TRBJ2-7; D gene: TRBD2; clone size: NA; CDR3 DNA: TGTGCCAGCAGTTGGATCGGGAGGATCTACGAGCAGTACTTC; CDR3 protein: CASSWIGRIYEQYF
V gene: TRBV27; J gene: TRBJ2-4; D gene: NA; clone size: NA; CDR3 DNA: TGTGCCAGCAGTAGTAACATGGCCGGAGCCAAAAACATTCAGTACTTC; CDR3 protein: CASSSNMAGAKNIQYF
V gene: TRBV7-9; J gene: TRBJ2-5; D gene: NA; clone size: NA; CDR3 DNA: TGTGCCAGCAGCTCGCCAACAGTCGTCGGCCAAGAGACCCAGTACTTC; CDR3 protein: CASSSPTVVGQETQYF
V gene: TRBV7-9; J gene: TRBJ2-6; D gene: NA; clone size: NA; CDR3 DNA: TGTGCCAGCAGCTTAGTTGGGTCTTCTGGGGCCAACGTCCTGACTTTC; CDR3 protein: CASSLVGSSGANVLTF
V gene: TRBV4-1; J gene: TRBJ2-7; D gene: TRBD2; clone size: NA; CDR3 DNA: TGCGCCAGCAGCCAAGATCATATATTCGCTAGCGGCTACGAGCAGTACTTC; CDR3 protein: CASSQDHIFASGYEQYF
V gene: TRBV28; J gene: TRBJ1-3; D gene: NA; clone size: NA; CDR3 DNA: TGTGCCAGCAGTTTTTGGGGAGGTGGAAACACCATATATTTT; CDR3 protein: CASSFWGGGNTIYF
V gene: TRBV18; J gene: TRBJ2-7; D gene: TRBD2; clone size: NA; CDR3 DNA: TGTGCCAGCTCAGAACTAGCGGGTAGTTACGAGCAGTACTTC; CDR3 protein: CASSELAGSYEQYF
V gene: TRBV7-2; J gene: TRBJ2-7; D gene: NA; clone size: NA; CDR3 DNA: TGTGCCAGCAGCTTAGTGGCAGCTTACGAGCAGTACTTC; CDR3 protein: CASSLVAAYEQYF
V gene: TRBV6-5; J gene: TRBJ2-1; D gene: NA; clone size: NA; CDR3 DNA: TGTGCTACCACTACAGGTTACAATGAGCAGTTCTTC; CDR3 protein: CATTTGYNEQFF
V gene: TRBV4-3; J gene: TRBJ1-2; D gene: NA; clone size: NA; CDR3 DNA: TGCGCCAGCAGCCAAGAAGTCCCGGGGAACTATGGCTACACCTTC; CDR3 protein: CASSQEVPGNYGYTF
V gene: TRBV27; J gene: TRBJ2-2; D gene: NA; clone size: NA; CDR3 DNA: TGTGCCAGCAGTTTGAGGGGTACCGGGGAGCTGTTTTTT; CDR3 protein: CASSLRGTGELFF
V gene: TRBV5-6; J gene: TRBJ1-2; D gene: TRBD1; clone size: NA; CDR3 DNA: TGTGCCAGCAGCTTTGGGCAGGGGGCGCTTGGCTACACCTTC; CDR3 protein: CASSFGQGALGYTF
V gene: TRBV28; J gene: TRBJ2-5; D gene: NA; clone size: NA; CDR3 DNA: TGTGCCAGCAGTTCCAGGGGCCCCCGCGTAAAAGAGACCCAGTACTTC; CDR3 protein: CASSSRGPRVKETQYF
V gene: TRBV4-3; J gene: TRBJ2-1; D gene: TRBD2; clone size: NA; CDR3 DNA: TGCGCCAGCAGCCAAGATCTAGCGGCATACAATGAGCAGTTCTTC; CDR3 protein: CASSQDLAAYNEQFF
V gene: TRBV27; J gene: TRBJ1-1; D gene: NA; clone size: NA; CDR3 DNA: TGTGCCAGCACCCTCTATAATGGGGGCACTGAAGCTTTCTTT; CDR3 protein: CASTLYNGGTEAFF
V gene: TRBV6-6; J gene: TRBJ2-1; D gene: NA; clone size: NA; CDR3 DNA: TGTGCCAGCAGTTACACAACAACAGGTTACGAGCAGTTCTTC; CDR3 protein: CASSYTTTGYEQFF
V gene: TRBV29-1; J gene: TRBJ2-2; D gene: NA; clone size: once; CDR3 DNA: TGCAGCGCTAGGAGGGACACCGGGGAGCTGTTTTTT; CDR3 protein: CSARRDTGELFF
V gene: TRBV19; J gene: TRBJ2-3; D gene: NA; clone size: once; CDR3 DNA: TGTGCCAGTAGTGGCGGTGCTAGCACAGATACGCAGTATTTT; CDR3 protein: CASSGGASTDTQYF
V gene: TRBV27; J gene: TRBJ2-1; D gene: TRBD2; clone size: NA; CDR3 DNA: TGTGCCAGCAGTTTTCGACTAGCGGGAGTCAACTACAATGAGCAGTTCTTC; CDR3 protein: CASSFRLAGVNYNEQFF
V gene: TRBV5-5; J gene: TRBJ2-7; D gene: TRBD1; clone size: NA; CDR3 DNA: TGTGCCAGCAGCTCTACAGGGGGCCTGGCGGAGCAGTACTTC; CDR3 protein: CASSSTGGLAEQYF
V gene: TRBV27; J gene: TRBJ2-7; D gene: NA; clone size: NA; CDR3 DNA: TGTGCCAGCAGTTTAGAATACGGGACACTCTACGAGCAGTACTTC; CDR3 protein: CASSLEYGTLYEQYF
V gene: TRBV15; J gene: TRBJ2-5; D gene: TRBD2; clone size: NA; CDR3 DNA: TGTGCCACCAGCACAGGGACTAGCGGGGCGGAGACCCAGTACTTC; CDR3 protein: CATSTGTSGAETQYF
V gene: TRBV7-3; J gene: TRBJ1-2; D gene: NA; clone size: NA; CDR3 DNA: TGTGCCAGCAGCTTAGGGAGTGGCGGAACCTATGGCTACACCTTC; CDR3 protein: CASSLGSGGTYGYTF
V gene: TRBV4-3; J gene: TRBJ1-5; D gene: TRBD1; clone size: NA; CDR3 DNA: TGCGCCAGCAGCCCCGGGACAGAGAATCAGCCCCAGCATTTT; CDR3 protein: CASSPGTENQPQHF
V gene: TRBV4-3; J gene: TRBJ2-2; D gene: NA; clone size: NA; CDR3 DNA: TGCGCCAGCAGCCAAGACCGTCTCGGGAAGGACACCGGGGAGCTGTTTTTT; CDR3 protein: CASSQDRLGKDTGELFF
V gene: TRBV7-9; J gene: TRBJ2-2; D gene: TRBD2; clone size: NA; CDR3 DNA: TGTGCCAGCAGCACTCGGACTAGCGCAGTCACCGGGGAGCTGTTTTTT; CDR3 protein: CASSTRTSAVTGELFF
V gene: TRBV9; J gene: TRBJ1-4; D gene: NA; clone size: few; CDR3 DNA: TGTGCCAGCAGCGTAGGTGGGGCAACTAATGAAAAACTGTTTTTT; CDR3 protein: CASSVGGATNEKLFF
V gene: TRBV11-2; J gene: TRBJ2-1; D gene: TRBD2; clone size: NA; CDR3 DNA: TGTGCCAGCAGCTTAACAGCGGGAGGTTTCTACAATGAGCAGTTCTTC; CDR3 protein: CASSLTAGGFYNEQFF
V gene: TRBV14; J gene: TRBJ2-1; D gene: NA; clone size: NA; CDR3 DNA: TGTGCCAGCAGCCAAGCCTGGGCCCCCAATGAGCAGTTCTTC; CDR3 protein: CASSQAWAPNEQFF
V gene: TRBV6-5; J gene: TRBJ2-2; D gene: NA; clone size: once; CDR3 DNA: TGTGCCAGCAGTTACTCGATAGCGAACACCGGGGAGCTGTTTTTT; CDR3 protein: CASSYSIANTGELFF
V gene: TRBV27; J gene: TRBJ1-2; D gene: NA; clone size: once; CDR3 DNA: TGTGCCAGCAGTTACGGCCCCGGATATGGCTACACCTTC; CDR3 protein: CASSYGPGYGYTF
V gene: TRBV19; J gene: TRBJ1-5; D gene: TRBD1; clone size: NA; CDR3 DNA: TGTGCCAGTAGTTTCGGGACAGGGTTTCGCCAGCCCCAGCATTTT; CDR3 protein: CASSFGTGFRQPQHF
V gene: TRBV9; J gene: TRBJ2-7; D gene: NA; clone size: once; CDR3 DNA: TGTGCCAGCAGCGCCAGGGACACGGGCGAGCAGTACTTC; CDR3 protein: CASSARDTGEQYF
V gene: TRBV6-5; J gene: TRBJ2-2; D gene: TRBD1; clone size: NA; CDR3 DNA: TGTGCCACCAACCGGGACAGTTGGAACACCGGGGAGCTGTTTTTT; CDR3 protein: CATNRDSWNTGELFF
V gene: TRBV11-2; J gene: TRBJ2-7; D gene: NA; clone size: NA; CDR3 DNA: TGTGCCAGCAGCTTAGGACCTGTCCCCTACGAGCAGTACTTC; CDR3 protein: CASSLGPVPYEQYF
V gene: TRBV14; J gene: TRBJ1-2; D gene: TRBD1; clone size: NA; CDR3 DNA: TGTGCCAGCAGTCCGACCAGGGGGCGCTTGGGCTACACCTTC; CDR3 protein: CASSPTRGRLGYTF